These 19 T cell receptor beta chains originate from one sample sequenced in a study of vaccination effects on CD4 cells after COVID-19. These receptors lack a known antigen. In the ViraFEST assay, antigen-specific CD4+ clonotypes were identified by expansion after peptide-pool stimulation. Scientists isolated CD4+ T cells after an approximately 10-day culture period ended. All study participants received two doses of BNT162b2 or mRNA-1273 vaccine. TCRdb keeps only in-frame clones here, not all; method: immunoSEQ multiplex PCR. Seen here are fewer than 25,000 clones, around 70% observed once, and the top ten hold about 10%. Sequenced here: CD4+ T cells from PBMCs cultured with HCoV-NL63 spike peptides, sampled after COVID-19 vaccination. The origin of the receptors is a human donor who received a COVID-19 vaccine.

J is TRBJ1-5 and V is TRBV29-1; D uncertain. V was pared by 4 bases and J by 0 bases, with 10 bases between. CDR3 length: 14 amino acids. CDR1 and CDR2 (germline): SQVTM, ANQGSEA. The CDR3 loop reads CSVAPRDSNQPQHF. Here the CDR3 DNA reads TGCAGCGTTGCCCCCAGAGATAGCAATCAGCCCCAGCATTTT.

The chain combines TRBV10-1 with TRBJ2-2, with 9 bases matching TRBD2. There are 18 residues in the CDR3. After removal of 0 bases from V and 2 bases from J, the junction contained 7 bases not matched to a gene. Germline-derived CDR1 and CDR2 are WNHNN and SYGVQD (reference sequence). Written as DNA, the CDR3 is TGCGCCAGCAGTGAGTCGAGAGGCGGGAGGGGTAACACCGGGGAGCTGTTTTTT. Its translation is CASSESRGGRGNTGELFF.

This clone was observed a few times. This CDR3 reads CASSLGGLALSGVAGELFF. The CDR3 DNA reads as TGCGCCAGCAGCTTGGGTGGACTCGCCTTAAGTGGAGTAGCCGGGGAGCTGTTTTTT. V is TRBV5-1 and J is TRBJ2-2; TRBD2 might be the D (5 bases). The CDR3 consists of 19 residues. Trimming removed 0 bases from V and 6 bases from J, with 24 bases in between. CDR1 and CDR2 from the germline V gene are SGHRS and YFSETQ.

The gene calls are TRBV10-2 and TRBJ2-7; TRBD1 matches 9 bases. V was pared by 6 bases and J by 2 bases, with 5 bases of the junction left unmatched. There are 14 residues in the CDR3. Germline CDR1 is WSHSY and CDR2 is SAAADI. The CDR3, as DNA: TGCGCCAGCAGCGGACAGGGGCCAACCTACGAGCAGTACTTC. Its translation is CASSGQGPTYEQYF.

The chain recombines TRBV7-9 with TRBJ2-1; D unclear. CDR3 length: 14 amino acids. Germline values: CDR1 SEHNR, CDR2 FQNEAQ (reference sequence). The ends were cut back, 3 bases at V and 2 bases at J, with 8 bases in the middle. The CDR3 DNA sequence: TGTGCCAGCAGCTTCTCGTCGCCCTACAATGAGCAGTTCTTC. This codes for CASSFSSPYNEQFF.

The chain couples TRBV6-5 to TRBJ2-7; D remains unclear. Germline V lookup: CDR1 MNHEY, CDR2 SVGAGI. This CDR3 region has 14 residues. Deletions cut 2 bases from V and 2 bases from J, with 10 bases between. CDR3 protein: CASSYNFQAYEQYF. Written as DNA, the CDR3 is TGTGCCAGCAGTTACAATTTCCAAGCCTACGAGCAGTACTTC.

Written as DNA, the CDR3 is TGTGCCAGCTCAAGCCAGACGTCAATCTCTGGAAACACCATATATTTT. Protein: CASSSQTSISGNTIYF. This rearrangement joins TRBV18 to TRBJ1-3; D not certain. Germline V gene lookup returns CDR1 KGHSH and CDR2 LQKENI. V was shortened by 5 bases and J by 0 bases, with 14 bases between the two germline ends. The CDR3 is 16 amino acids.

The chain employs TRBV19 and TRBJ1-1; tentatively, D is TRBD1 (6 bases). V dropped 5 bases and J dropped 1 base, with 11 bases sitting between them. The CDR3 sequence is 14 residues long. Germline V gene sequence: CDR1 LNHDA, CDR2 SQIVND (reference sequence). CDR3 loop: CASSHRVKNTEAFF. CDR3 DNA: TGTGCCAGTAGTCACAGGGTAAAGAACACTGAAGCTTTCTTT.

V is TRBV5-4 and J is TRBJ2-1; 7 nucleotides agree with TRBD1. Germline V gene data show CDR1 as SGHNT and CDR2 as YYREEE (reference sequence). Losses at the gene ends were 0 bases for V and 5 bases for J; bases not matched to a gene: 2. This CDR3 is built from 14 residues. The CDR3 is CASSLGDRDNEQFF. CDR3 DNA sequence: TGTGCCAGCAGCTTGGGTGACAGGGACAATGAGCAGTTCTTC.

The rearrangement links TRBV2 to TRBJ2-7, with D possibly called TRBD1 or TRBD2 (6 bases each). Germline values: CDR1 SNHLY, CDR2 FYNNEI. Trimming took 6 bases from V and 5 from J, leaving 14 bases between them. This CDR3 spans 13 amino acids. CDR3 coding DNA: TGTGCCAGCAGCAGAAACAGGGAGGACGAGCAGTACTTC. Its protein is CASSRNREDEQYF. Filled out from reference TRBV2 and TRBJ2-7, the complete variable domain reads EPEVTQTPSHQVTQMGQEVILRCVPISNHLYFYWYRQILGQKVEFLVSFYNNEISEKSEIFDDQFSVERPDGSNFTLKIRSTKLEDSAMYFCASSRNREDEQYFGPGTRLTVT.

The chain uses TRBV30 and TRBJ1-3, with D hard to call. CDR3 size: 13 residues. The germline gives CDR1 GTSNPN, CDR2 SVGIG (reference sequence). Trimming shortened V by 2 bases and J by 1 base, and 6 bases separated the two germline ends. DNA for the CDR3: TGTGCCTGGAGTCGGAAATCTGGAAACACCATATATTTT. It encodes CAWSRKSGNTIYF.

The chain couples TRBV5-1 to TRBJ1-3; 8 bases are a match to TRBD1. The CDR3 is 16 amino acids. V lost 4 bases, J lost 0 bases, and 6 bases stayed unmatched. Germline assignment: CDR1 SGHRS and CDR2 YFSETQ. CDR3 region: CASSLGDRPSGNTIYF. CDR3 DNA sequence: TGCGCCAGCAGCCTGGGGGACAGGCCCTCTGGAAACACCATATATTTT.

The rearrangement joins TRBV6-6 to TRBJ2-7; 10 nucleotides line up with TRBD1. The CDR3 has 16 residues. Germline loops: CDR1 MNHNY, CDR2 SVGAGI (reference sequence). With V trimmed by 2 bases and J by 2 bases, 6 bases remained unmatched. CDR3 nucleotide sequence: TGTGCCAGCAGTTACGGGACAGGGGCTTCTACCTACGAGCAGTACTTC. Translating it yields CASSYGTGASTYEQYF.

V and J are TRBV5-8 and TRBJ1-2, with no clear D. The CDR3 totals 16 residues. Per germline, CDR1 SGHTS and CDR2 YDEGEE. V shed 0 bases and J shed 8 bases, with 20 bases lying between them. CDR3 in amino acids: CASSLVWGVSSRGYTF. CDR3 DNA sequence: TGTGCCAGCAGCTTGGTTTGGGGAGTCAGCAGTAGAGGCTACACCTTC. The full variable domain, rest sourced from reference TRBV5-8 and TRBJ1-2, is EAGVTQSPTHLIKTRGQQATLRCSPISGHTSVYWYQQALGLGLQFLLWYDEGEERNRGNFPPRFSGRQFPNYSSELNVNALELEDSALYLCASSLVWGVSSRGYTFGSGTRLTVV.

The rearrangement links TRBV7-6 to TRBJ2-3; D is perhaps TRBD2 (5 bases). The CDR3 totals 16 residues. V lost 0 bases and J 0 bases, leaving 10 bases between the germline ends. Germline V gives CDR1 SGHVS, CDR2 FNYEAQ. The CDR3 loop reads CASSLAARGSTDTQYF. CDR3 bases: TGTGCCAGCAGCTTAGCGGCCCGGGGAAGCACAGATACGCAGTATTTT.

This clone has only a few counts. The gene calls are TRBV5-1 and TRBJ1-1; 8 bases line up with TRBD1. V lost 4 bases and J lost 6; bases outside the gene matches: 8. The germline gives CDR1 SGHRS, CDR2 YFSETQ. This CDR3 comprises 14 residues. DNA for the CDR3: TGCGCCAGCAGCCCGAGGACAGGGACGCCTGAAGCTTTCTTT. This sequence encodes CASSPRTGTPEAFF.

This chain uses TRBV2 with TRBJ2-6; D gene uncertain. This CDR3 contains 17 residues. The V gene lost 1 base and the J gene lost 0 bases, with 10 bases spanning the gap. Germline assignment: CDR1 SNHLY and CDR2 FYNNEI. In nucleotides, the CDR3 is TGTGCCAGCAGTGAAGGCCAACTGGCCTCTGGGGCCAACGTCCTGACTTTC. This gives the protein CASSEGQLASGANVLTF.

This chain joins TRBV5-1 and TRBJ2-3; D uncertain. The germline gives CDR1 SGHRS, CDR2 YFSETQ. The CDR3 covers 13 residues. V was trimmed by 4 bases and J by 0 bases, leaving 6 bases between them. Here the CDR3 DNA reads TGCGCCAGCAGCCTTACTAGCACAGATACGCAGTATTTT. Translation gives CASSLTSTDTQYF.

This rearrangement joins TRBV10-3 to TRBJ2-3, with D perhaps TRBD1 or TRBD2 (5 bases each). This CDR3 has 13 amino acids. Germline V gene data show CDR1 as ENHRY and CDR2 as SYGVKD. With 5 bases removed from V and 0 bases from J, the gap between germline ends came to 6 bases. CDR3 DNA sequence: TGTGCCATCAGTAGGGACAGCACAGATACGCAGTATTTT. It is translated as CAISRDSTDTQYF.